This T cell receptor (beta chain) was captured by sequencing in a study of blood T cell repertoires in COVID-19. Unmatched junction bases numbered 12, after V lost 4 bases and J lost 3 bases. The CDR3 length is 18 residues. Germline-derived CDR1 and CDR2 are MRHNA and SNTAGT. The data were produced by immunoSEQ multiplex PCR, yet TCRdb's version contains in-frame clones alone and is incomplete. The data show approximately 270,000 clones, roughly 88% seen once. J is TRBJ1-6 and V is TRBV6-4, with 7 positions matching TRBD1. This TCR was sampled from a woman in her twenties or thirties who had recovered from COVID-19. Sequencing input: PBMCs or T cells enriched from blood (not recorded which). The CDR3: CASSGRTGALIYNSPLHF. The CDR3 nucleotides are TGTGCCAGCAGTGGCCGAACAGGGGCCCTAATCTATAATTCACCCCTCCACTTT.